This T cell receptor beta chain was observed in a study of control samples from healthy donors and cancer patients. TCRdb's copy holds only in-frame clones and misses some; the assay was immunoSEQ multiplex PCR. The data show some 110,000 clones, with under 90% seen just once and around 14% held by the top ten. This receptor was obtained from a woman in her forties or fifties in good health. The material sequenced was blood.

Here the CDR3 reads CASRKRGSTEQYF. CDR3 DNA sequence: TGTGCCAGCAGAAAGAGAGGGTCGACCGAGCAGTACTTC. This chain links TRBV27 with TRBJ2-7; possible D gene TRBD2, 5 bases. Trimming pared 6 bases from V and 6 bases from J, leaving 15 bases between. Germline loops: CDR1 MNHEY, CDR2 SMNVEV (reference sequence). CDR3 length equals 13 residues.